The T cell receptor beta chain described here comes from a study of blood T cell repertoires in COVID-19. Study context: Samples representing acute and convalescent COVID-19 were sourced from the United States, Italy and Spain.

The CDR3 is 13 residues long. After removal of 8 bases from V and 5 bases from J, the junction contained 4 bases not matched to a gene. Germline V gene sequence: CDR1 SNHLY, CDR2 FYNNEI. In the study's own analysis: Counts of nucleated cells, estimated from reference gene primer amplification, were obtained. Clones were sequenced by immunoSEQ multiplex PCR, and TCRdb holds only the in-frame ones, with some missing. The V and J calls and clone size were taken over from that table, and D and trimming were inferred from the DNA. The sample consists of 200,000 to 300,000 clones, around 85% of them appearing once.

This clonotype was sampled from a woman in her sixties or seventies with active or convalescent COVID-19. Specimen: peripheral blood. This chain links TRBV2 with TRBJ2-7; 12 bases match TRBD1. For the CDR3, the DNA is TGTGCCAGCCGCGGGACAGGGGGCAACGAGCAGTACTTC. It yields the protein CASRGTGGNEQYF. Based on the CDR3 plus reference TRBV2 and TRBJ2-7, the full variable domain is EPEVTQTPSHQVTQMGQEVILRCVPISNHLYFYWYRQILGQKVEFLVSFYNNEISEKSEIFDDQFSVERPDGSNFTLKIRSTKLEDSAMYFCASRGTGGNEQYFGPGTRLTVT.